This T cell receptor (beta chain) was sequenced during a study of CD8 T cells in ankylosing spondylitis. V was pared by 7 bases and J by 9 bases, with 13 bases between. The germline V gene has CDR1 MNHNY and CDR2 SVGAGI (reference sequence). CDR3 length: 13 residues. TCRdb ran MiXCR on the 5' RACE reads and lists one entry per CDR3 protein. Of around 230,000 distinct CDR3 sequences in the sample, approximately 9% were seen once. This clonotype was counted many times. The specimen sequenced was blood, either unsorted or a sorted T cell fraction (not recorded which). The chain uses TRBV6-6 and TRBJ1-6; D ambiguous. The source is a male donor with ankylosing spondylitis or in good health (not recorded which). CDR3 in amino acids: CASTQPEPSPLHF. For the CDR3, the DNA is TGTGCCAGCACCCAACCAGAACCTTCACCCCTCCACTTT.